Sequencing of this T cell receptor beta chain was carried out in a study of regulatory T cells in long-lasting Graves disease (dated by TCRdb to 2020 to 2022). For the study in its entirety: Newly diagnosed Graves' disease patients had taken antithyroid drugs for less than 3 months. This study used TCR sequencing and RNA sequencing of peripheral blood to compare persistent Graves' disease patients against newly diagnosed Graves' disease patients. The study took place in China and was registered as a clinical trial. A total of about 33 samples underwent TCR sequencing, from roughly 13 patients with persistent Graves' disease and approximately 20 patients with newly diagnosed Graves' disease.

What the authors observed across the whole study: A larger number of public clonotypes was shared among persistent patients (under 3,000) than among newly diagnosed patients (roughly 980). Compared with newly diagnosed patients, patients with persistent Graves' disease had lower TCR Shannon entropy and fewer highly expanded clones, which suggests clonal expansion. The authors acknowledged the small sample size as a limitation that may reduce accuracy. Sequencing and analysis were limited to the TCR beta chain. The study examined only peripheral blood because the primary lesion, thyroid tissue, could not be accessed.

This specimen's time point label, interpreted: newly diagnosed GD, antithyroid drugs for less than 3 months. RNA was extracted from PBMCs in TRIzol for both TCR sequencing and RNA sequencing. Graves' disease was diagnosed according to American Thyroid Association guidelines. The patients came from an endocrinology department in Xi'an, China. Each patient gave 7.5 to 10 milliliters of peripheral blood, collected in an EDTA anticoagulant tube. Ficoll Paque Plus density gradient separation was used to isolate PBMCs, and no further T cell sorting was done. An Agilent 2100 Bioanalyzer and agarose gel were used to check RNA quality, while a NanoDrop 2000 measured RNA concentration. To note about this clonotype: Its antigen is still unknown. No qualities accompany the bases; no much larger clone lies one base away.

Preparation of the library involved multiplex PCR. Instrument used: Illumina HiSeq 4000. iRepertoire HTBI primers and Arm-PCR amplification of CDR3 regions were used to construct TCR beta libraries. PCR products were gel purified before sequencing. The paper's data handling went like this. Across samples, some 62 TRBV and 13 to 15 TRBJ segments were identified and used for gene usage analysis of CDR3 amino acid clonotypes. Filtered high-quality paired reads were merged into contigs using COPE and FqMerger. Contigs were aligned with BLAST to IMGT TRBV, TRBD and TRBJ reference genes, and CDR3 was defined per IMGT. Any clonotype with a frequency above 0.1% was classified as a highly expanded clone. Shannon entropy served as the measure of repertoire diversity, while the Gini coefficient captured V-J evenness. Public clonotypes were defined as clonotypes shared by more than one individual. The public reads were reanalyzed by TCRdb: fastp trimming at Q25, MiXCR alignment, in-frame beta chains only. Every CDR3 protein is listed once, alongside the most common genes and DNA of its rows. The V and J calls shown here were made by TCRdb, not taken from the authors' results. Recorded for this sample are about 440,000 distinct CDR3 sequences; about 15% of them occurred a single time. The top ten clones comprise around 17% of the sample.

These data are also associated with another study on T cells in Graves' hyperthyroidism and ophthalmopathy. From that second study: A patient counted as having stable Graves' hyperthyroidism if no progression to ophthalmopathy occurred over 18 months of follow-up. Hyperthyroidism patients were newly diagnosed, with disease duration under 2 months, and aged 18 to 65 years. The study excluded patients with uncontrolled infections, other autoimmune diseases, pregnancy or lactation. Diagnoses relied on clinical symptoms, serum thyroxine and TRAb, thyroid ultrasound and orbital computed tomography. A first-round RT-PCR of the TCR CDR3 used the HTBI primer set with the Qiagen OneStep RT-PCR kit. Blood samples also contained most of the expanded thyroid clonotypes (frequency above 0.001), which suggests that blood repertoires may reflect thyroid immune responses. A 13 V-J signature model separated ophthalmopathy from stable hyperthyroidism, with around 91% sensitivity and 81.08% specificity in cross-validation and 80%/75% in testing. During validation, the model predicted progression to ophthalmopathy a median of around 7 months ahead of onset, with almost 71% sensitivity and less than 85% specificity. To identify TCR V-J signatures that set the groups apart, the researchers used a discovery cohort of about a hundred patients, made up of 40 to 45 with Graves' ophthalmopathy and 57 with stable Graves' hyperthyroidism. Prospective prediction of ophthalmopathy was tested in an independent validation cohort of approximately 19 hyperthyroidism patients and some 17 patients who later progressed to ophthalmopathy. The approximately 98 discovery patients were randomly divided into training and test sets at a 7:3 ratio. In addition, the study compared T-cell repertoires in thyroid tissue and in blood from roughly six Graves' hyperthyroidism patients. After sampling, hyperthyroidism patients received methimazole starting at 30 mg daily, and ophthalmopathy patients received high-dose intravenous methylprednisolone. The libraries were constructed in a second round of multiplex PCR and then size-selected and purified. The libraries were sequenced on an Illumina HiSeq2000 using paired-end 100 bp reads. Raw data were processed with SOAPnuke, discarding reads with adapters, uncalled bases, mean Phred below 15, or no exact constant-primer or identifier match. COPE v1.2.5 was used to merge the high-quality paired reads, and each unique nucleotide sequence was defined as a clonotype. Clonotypes were aligned to IMGT TRBV, TRBD and TRBJ reference segments using MiTCR v1.1. The analysis was restricted to V-J combinations with a frequency above 0.0001, which together covered 99% to 99.2% of the repertoires. A TCS score was defined as the ratio of F50 (clonal expansion) to E x V (chaos), with BLOSUM62-based TCRdist applied between CDR3 peptides within each V-J. Welch's t-statistics and random forest reduced around 550 V-J features to roughly 13, which were used in a naive Bayes classifier (R e1071). No statistical method was used to set the sample size in advance, and investigators knew the group allocation. The paper describes TCR Vbeta CDR3 sequencing of fewer than 150 peripheral blood samples, made up of fewer than 50 ophthalmopathy patients, around 78 hyperthyroidism patients and 17 progressor patients.

The sequencing here drew on peripheral blood mononuclear cells (PBMCs), taken at new diagnosis, from a patient treated with antithyroid drugs. This clonotype was obtained from a woman in her twenties or thirties with Graves disease. Donor details come from another sample of the same person, matched by shared clones.

CDR3 sequence: CASSDRLAGVYEQYF. The nucleotides read TGCGCCAGCAGTGATCGGCTAGCGGGAGTCTACGAGCAGTACTTC. The V and J genes are TRBV10-1 and TRBJ2-7, with TRBD2 identical over 10 junction bases. The germline V and J ends show losses of 3 bases and 3 bases respectively, and no gene match explains 5 bases of the junction. CDR1 WNHNN and CDR2 SYGVQD are derived from the germline V gene (reference sequence). From cysteine to phenylalanine, the CDR3 is 15 amino acids long. Kept here is only the CDR3 DNA, which spans 45 bases and is read in frame from base 1.